These 29 T cell receptor beta chains were all obtained from the same sample, sequenced in a study of tumor-infiltrating lymphocytes in primary liver carcinoma (dated by TCRdb to 2016 to 2017). Sequenced using an Illumina HiSeq 2500. A constant-region primer and ProtoScript II reverse transcriptase were used to reverse-transcribe TCRbeta-specific cDNA from approximately 450 ng total RNA. The TCRbeta libraries were prepared through three rounds of nested multiplex PCR following a slightly modified ARM-PCR procedure. The first two PCR rounds used multiplex TRBV1-TRBV30 forward primers with a Cbeta reverse primer, each for 10 cycles. TCRdb applied fastp at Q25 and MiXCR to the public reads, then kept only in-frame beta chains. Entries are consolidated by CDR3 protein sequence, retaining the most common genes and DNA. The sample profile shows approximately 300,000 distinct CDR3 sequences; approximately 60% of them were found once. 9% of the sample is taken by the ten largest.

Blood RNA was extracted from unsorted whole blood using TRIzol reagent, and germline DNA was obtained with the DNeasy Blood & Tissue kit. What was sequenced was peripheral blood. These receptor sequences come from a man aged 40-50 years with primary liver carcinoma and hepatitis B virus infection.

Note on this clonotype: This may come from a read error, since a much larger clone is one base off. This chain connects TRBV12-3 or TRBV12-4 to TRBJ2-7; 8 bases map to TRBD1. The CDR3 is made up of 17 amino acids. The junction had 13 bases not matched to a gene; V was cut back by 3 bases and J by 3 bases. CDR3 DNA: TGTGCCAGCAGTTTGAATCAGGGGGCTAACGGGAGCTACGAGCAGTACTTC. It codes for CASSLNQGANGSYEQYF.

On this clonotype itself: Possible read error: a much larger clone is one base away. V and J are TRBV12-3 or TRBV12-4 and TRBJ2-1, with TRBD2 identical over 9 bases. This CDR3 has 15 amino acids. The CDR3 region has the DNA TGTGTCAGCAGTTTAAAGGCGGGAGGGGGGAATGAGCAGTTCTTC. It codes for CVSSLKAGGGNEQFF.

Comment on this clonotype: A clone one base away is much larger, so this may be a read error. The gene calls are TRBV6-2 or TRBV6-3 and TRBJ1-5; D perhaps matches TRBD1 (6 bases). V was trimmed by 5 bases and J by 7 bases, leaving 15 bases between them. The CDR3 is made up of 14 amino acids. The V gene's germline CDR1 is MNHEY and CDR2 SVGEGT. The CDR3 loop reads CASSQSRGGQPQHF. In DNA, the CDR3 is TGTGCCAGCAGTCAATCGAGAGGGGGACAGCCCCAGCATTTT.

Notes on this clonotype: This may come from a read error, since a much larger clone is one base off. V usage is TRBV12-3 or TRBV12-4 and J usage is TRBJ2-1; 10 positions agree with TRBD2. The ends lost 6 bases at V and 7 bases at J; junction bases unmatched: 12. This CDR3 region has 16 residues. The CDR3, as DNA: TGTGCCAGCAGCCTTCTAGGGAGCGGGAGGGAAAATGAGCAGTTCTTC. Translation gives CASSLLGSGRENEQFF.

About this clonotype: Being one base from a much bigger clone, this may be a read error. The CDR3 coding sequence is TGCGCCAGCAGCCAAGTGACAGGGGCCGGGGTCAATCAGCCCCAGCATTTT. Its translation is CASSQVTGAGVNQPQHF. The chain carries TRBV4-1 and TRBJ1-5; 8 bases are shared with TRBD1. The V and J ends lost 1 base and 3 bases, in that order; junction bases with no gene match: 8. The CDR3 is made up of 17 amino acids. Per germline, CDR1 MGHRA and CDR2 YSYEKL.

A few counts support this clonotype. V usage is TRBV5-5 and J usage is TRBJ1-1; D is undetermined. Trimming took 2 bases from V and 1 from J, leaving 6 bases between them. Germline V gene sequence: CDR1 SGHKS, CDR2 YYEKEE (reference sequence). The CDR3 runs 13 residues. The CDR3, as DNA: TGTGCCAGCAGCTTTGAGCCGAACACTGAAGCTTTCTTT. As protein: CASSFEPNTEAFF.

About this clonotype itself: This may stem from a read error, because a much larger clone lies one nucleotide away. This chain's CDR3 is CASIKRATPTKETQYF. The CDR3, as DNA: TGTGCCAGCATAAAGCGGGCGACCCCTACCAAAGAGACCCAGTACTTC. The V and J genes are TRBV6-2 or TRBV6-3 and TRBJ2-5, with a possible D match to TRBD2 (6 bases). The length of the CDR3 is 16 residues. V was trimmed by 7 bases and J by 3 bases, leaving 21 bases between them. Germline CDR1 reads MNHEY; CDR2 reads SVGEGT.

The gene calls are TRBV28 and TRBJ1-6; unclear D gene. Trimming took off 4 bases at V and 10 bases at J, with 8 bases between the two ends. The CDR3 contains 12 residues. From germline, CDR1 is MDHEN and CDR2 SYDVKM. The CDR3 DNA sequence: TGTGCCAGCAGTTCCTCGAAGTCACCCCTCCACTTT. Translating gives CASSSSKSPLHF.

This rearrangement joins TRBV11-3 to TRBJ2-1, with 10 bases identical to TRBD2. Germline V gene data show CDR1 as SGHNT and CDR2 as YENEEA. With 5 bases clipped from V and 12 bases from J, the junction kept 7 bases outside the gene matches. The CDR3 is 13 amino acids. The CDR3 is CASSRLAGNGQFF. In DNA form, the CDR3 reads TGTGCCAGCAGCCGACTAGCGGGTAACGGGCAGTTCTTC.

The chain links TRBV11-1 to TRBJ1-5; D gene unclear. CDR3 length equals 13 residues. Germline CDR1 and CDR2: SGHAT and FQDESV (reference sequence). V was cut by 5 bases and J by 1 base, with 6 bases left in between. The CDR3 loop reads CASSTASNQPQHF. The CDR3 DNA reads as TGTGCCAGCAGCACCGCGAGCAATCAGCCCCAGCATTTT. The full variable domain, with the rest looked up from reference TRBV11-1 and TRBJ1-5, is EAEVAQSPRYKITEKSQAVAFWCDPISGHATLYWYRQILGQGPELLVQFQDESVVDDSQLPKDRFSAERLKGVDSTLKIQPAELGDSAMYLCASSTASNQPQHFGDGTRLSIL.

With regard to this clonotype: This may come from a read error, since a much larger clone is one base off. The V and J genes are TRBV5-5 and TRBJ1-2, with D perhaps TRBD1 (5 bases). CDR1 and CDR2 from the germline V gene are SGHKS and YYEKEE (reference sequence). CDR3 length: 16 residues. DNA of the CDR3: TGTGTCAGCACCCTCCAGCGCCCGGGGGGTACGCATGGCTACACCTTC. Its translation: CVSTLQRPGGTHGYTF.

A single count supports this clonotype. Germline and junction disagree at one end, which may indicate a read error. The chain employs TRBV12-3 or TRBV12-4 and TRBJ1-1, with D hard to call. This CDR3 has 16 amino acids. The CDR3 here is CASSLAPPGLDTETFF. As DNA, the CDR3 is TGTGCCAGCAGTTTAGCACCGCCCGGGCTCGACACTGAAACTTTCTTT.

The chain uses TRBV5-1 and TRBJ2-5; D might be TRBD1 (5 bases). Germline assignment: CDR1 SGHRS and CDR2 YFSETQ. Trimming cost V 0 bases and J 4 bases, with 10 bases left between them. This CDR3 has 14 amino acids. The CDR3 reads CASSLVGPGETQYF. CDR3 DNA: TGCGCCAGCAGCTTGGTGGGGCCGGGAGAGACCCAGTACTTC.

V and J are TRBV4-2 and TRBJ1-2, with D hard to call. The germline V gene has CDR1 LGHNA and CDR2 YNFKEQ. V was clipped by 1 base and J by 12 bases, with 24 bases between them. The CDR3 loop spans 16 amino acids. Written as DNA, the CDR3 is TGTGCCAGCAGCCAAGTTCCGCCGGGAACGGCGGTCGGCAACACCTTC. This encodes CASSQVPPGTAVGNTF.

With regard to this clonotype: This sequence may be a read error, since a much larger clone differs from it by one base. This chain joins TRBV6-1 and TRBJ2-7; D not resolved. The V end lost 6 bases, the J end lost 3 bases, and 18 bases lay between the germline ends. Germline-derived CDR1 and CDR2 are MNHNS and SASEGT. CDR3 length equals 15 residues. The CDR3 spells CASSLSRRAVYEQYF. The CDR3 DNA reads as TGTGCCAGCAGCCTAAGCCGACGGGCAGTCTACGAGCAGTACTTC.

J is TRBJ2-1 and V is TRBV11-1; 10 bases are shared with TRBD1. The length of the CDR3 is 17 residues. Germline V gene sequence: CDR1 SGHAT, CDR2 FQDESV (reference sequence). Trimming at V came to 4 bases and at J to 5 bases, leaving 11 bases not matched to a gene. The CDR3 nucleotides are TGTGCCAGCAGCTCCGGGACAGGGGTCCTTACCCACAATGAGCAGTTCTTC. Its translation: CASSSGTGVLTHNEQFF.

This clonotype was observed many times. The chain carries TRBV12-3 or TRBV12-4 and TRBJ2-7, with 7 bases matching TRBD1. This CDR3 is built from 13 residues. V dropped 4 bases and J dropped 4; count of bases not matched to a gene: 4. The CDR3 bases are TGTGCCAGCAGTTCGACAGGGACATACGAGCAGTACTTC. It is translated as CASSSTGTYEQYF.

In its sample, this clonotype was seen many times. The rearrangement joins TRBV6-5 to TRBJ2-3, with 7 bases that match TRBD1. The CDR3 has 14 amino acids. J gave up 2 bases and V 5 bases, and 4 bases lay outside the gene matches. Germline V gene sequence: CDR1 MNHEY, CDR2 SVGAGI. This chain's CDR3 is CASSVTGTTDTQYF. Here the CDR3 DNA reads TGTGCCAGCAGTGTGACAGGGACCACAGATACGCAGTATTTT.

As for this clonotype: A much larger clone differs from this one at a single base, so this may be a read error. This chain links TRBV6-2 or TRBV6-3 with TRBJ2-5; D unresolved. This CDR3 has 11 amino acids. The V gene lost 8 bases and the J gene lost 4 bases, with 8 bases spanning the gap. Looked up from germline, CDR1 is MNHEY and CDR2 is SVGEGT. In DNA, the CDR3 is TGTGCCAGCCGAAACGGAGAGACCCAGTACTTC. It specifies CASRNGETQYF.

Concerning this clonotype itself: A much more abundant neighbour one base away suggests this may be a read error. The chain has TRBV4-1 and TRBJ2-7, with no clear D. This CDR3 is built from 14 residues. Per germline, CDR1 MGHRA and CDR2 YSYEKL. V was clipped by 0 bases and J by 8 bases, with 14 bases between them. The CDR3 DNA reads as TGCGCCAGCAGCCAAGAAGAAAAGTTGGGGAAGCAGTACTTC. This encodes CASSQEEKLGKQYF.

Remarks on this clonotype: Relative to the germline gene, one junction end is altered; a read error may explain this. The CDR3 sequence is CAISPGGLAGVDELFF. CDR3 DNA: TGTGCCATCAGCCCCGGAGGGCTAGCGGGAGTGGATGAGCTGTTCTTC. V usage is TRBV11-2 and J usage is TRBJ2-1; 10 bases are a match to TRBD2. Germline V gives CDR1 SGHAT, CDR2 FQNNGV. The length of the CDR3 is 16 residues.

In its sample, this clonotype was seen once. This may arise from a read error, as a much more abundant clone is one base away. The chain couples TRBV12-3 or TRBV12-4 to TRBJ2-1; TRBD1 matches at 8 bases. This CDR3 has 11 amino acids. Here the CDR3 DNA reads TGTGCCAGCAGGTCAGGGGGCGGGGAGTACTTC. Its protein product is CASRSGGGEYF.

The table lists this clonotype with many counts. The chain joins TRBV4-2 to TRBJ1-3; D is possibly TRBD1 (5 bases). This CDR3 spans 13 amino acids. Germline CDR1 and CDR2: LGHNA and YNFKEQ. Trimming cost V 6 bases and J 3 bases, with 9 bases left between them. The CDR3 DNA follows: TGTGCCAGCAGTCGCGGGGGTGGAAACACCATATATTTT. Translated, it gives CASSRGGGNTIYF.

As to this clonotype: The junction departs from germline at one end; a sequencing error may be responsible. The gene calls are TRBV6-5 and TRBJ1-1; a possible D gene is TRBD1 (5 bases). The CDR3 has 15 amino acids. Per germline, CDR1 MNHEY and CDR2 SVGAGI. This CDR3 reads CASSYGGGTGTEAFF. DNA of the CDR3: TGTGCAAGCAGTTACGGGGGTGGGACTGGCACTGAAGCTTTCTTT.

CDR3 loop: CASSPMTAAKNIQYF. Here the CDR3 DNA reads TGTGCCAGCAGCCCAATGACAGCAGCCAAAAACATTCAGTACTTC. The chain couples TRBV7-8 to TRBJ2-4; D perhaps matches TRBD1 (5 bases). CDR3 length: 15 residues. Germline V gene lookup returns CDR1 SGHVS and CDR2 FQNEAQ. V was shortened by 5 bases and J by 0 bases, with 11 bases between the two germline ends.

In its sample, this clonotype was seen once. This chain joins TRBV28 and TRBJ1-1; D perhaps matches TRBD1 (5 bases). Trimming shortened V by 4 bases and J by 8 bases, and 11 bases separated the two germline ends. The CDR3 is made up of 12 amino acids. Germline V gives CDR1 MDHEN, CDR2 SYDVKM. The CDR3 here is CASSSSRQEAFF. DNA for the CDR3: TGTGCCAGCAGTTCCTCGAGACAGGAAGCTTTCTTT.

A word on this clonotype: Germline is not matched at one junction end, which may reflect a read error. This sequence joins TRBV29-1 and TRBJ2-2, with D possibly TRBD1 on 6 matching bases. The CDR3 spans 12 residues. CDR1 SQVTM and CDR2 ANQGSEA come from the germline V gene. CDR3 coding DNA: TGCAGAGATACCCAGGGGTCCGGGGAGTTGTTTTTT. Its protein product is CRDTQGSGELFF.

The rearrangement joins TRBV4-3 to TRBJ2-7; 8 nucleotides line up with TRBD2. The length of the CDR3 is 15 residues. The V gene's germline CDR1 is LGHNA and CDR2 YSLEER. V lost 0 bases, J lost 6 bases, and 7 bases stayed unmatched. CDR3 bases: TGCGCCAGCAGCCAAGAAGCATTAGCGGGATGCGAGCAGTACTTC. It specifies CASSQEALAGCEQYF.

Concerning this clonotype: Given the absence of the conserved phenylalanine or tryptophan at the CDR3 end, a read error is likely. The DNA is left out, because the CDR3 cannot be placed on it with certainty; the CDR3 is given as TCRdb lists it. This chain links TRBV11-2 with TRBJ1-2. The CDR3 sequence runs 11 residues, both termini included. CDR1 and CDR2 (germline): SGHAT, FQNNGV. This CDR3 is CTSSERYGYTC.